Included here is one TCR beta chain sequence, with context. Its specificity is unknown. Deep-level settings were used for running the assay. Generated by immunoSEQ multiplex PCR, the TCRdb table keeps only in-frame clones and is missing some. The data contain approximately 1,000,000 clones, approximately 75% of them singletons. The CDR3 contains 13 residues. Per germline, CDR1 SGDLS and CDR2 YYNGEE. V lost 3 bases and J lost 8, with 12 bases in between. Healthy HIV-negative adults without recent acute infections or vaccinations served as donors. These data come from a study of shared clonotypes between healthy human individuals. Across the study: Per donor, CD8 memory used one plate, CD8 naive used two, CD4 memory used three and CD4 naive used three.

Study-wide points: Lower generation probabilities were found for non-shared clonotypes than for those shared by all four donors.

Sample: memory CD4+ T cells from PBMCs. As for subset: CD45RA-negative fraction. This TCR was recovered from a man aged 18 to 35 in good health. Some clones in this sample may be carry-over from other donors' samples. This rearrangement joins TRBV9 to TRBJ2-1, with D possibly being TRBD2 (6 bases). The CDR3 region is CASSAGSRDEQFF. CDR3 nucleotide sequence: TGTGCCAGCAGCGCCGGGAGTCGGGATGAGCAGTTCTTC. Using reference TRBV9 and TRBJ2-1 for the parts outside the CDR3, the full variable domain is DSGVTQTPKHLITATGQRVTLRCSPRSGDLSVYWYQQSLDQGLQFLIQYYNGEERAKGNILERFSAQQFPDLHSELNLSSLELGDSALYFCASSAGSRDEQFFGPGTRLTVL.